This TCR beta chain was identified in a study of cytomegalovirus exposure and HLA in healthy donors. General study results and limits: Reported performance of the classifier showed diagnosis of cytomegalovirus status with high specificity and sensitivity. Associated with cytomegalovirus, according to the listing, were 170 or so TCR beta chains. In vitro work confirmed that a few CMV-associated chains recognize CMV antigens.

Measured with immunoSEQ multiplex PCR; TCRdb has only the in-frame clones, and not every one. The sample has roughly 45,000 clones; approximately 90% are singletons. Note on this clone: Antigen specificity is unknown.

V lost 6 bases to trimming and J lost 5 bases; unmatched junction nucleotides: 4. CDR1 and CDR2 (germline): MDHEN, SYDVKM. This CDR3 spans 15 amino acids. Separate from the approximately 730-subject first cohort, the roughly 120-subject validation cohort was the one that the donors belonged to. Sequencing was carried out using PBMCs. This sequence joins TRBV28 and TRBJ2-2; 12 nucleotides match TRBD2. The receptor's source is a man aged 18-30 years in good health and CMV-seronegative. CDR3 in amino acids: CASSRGLAGTGELFF. The CDR3 DNA reads TGTGCCAGCAGCCGCGGACTAGCGGGGACCGGGGAGCTGTTTTTT.